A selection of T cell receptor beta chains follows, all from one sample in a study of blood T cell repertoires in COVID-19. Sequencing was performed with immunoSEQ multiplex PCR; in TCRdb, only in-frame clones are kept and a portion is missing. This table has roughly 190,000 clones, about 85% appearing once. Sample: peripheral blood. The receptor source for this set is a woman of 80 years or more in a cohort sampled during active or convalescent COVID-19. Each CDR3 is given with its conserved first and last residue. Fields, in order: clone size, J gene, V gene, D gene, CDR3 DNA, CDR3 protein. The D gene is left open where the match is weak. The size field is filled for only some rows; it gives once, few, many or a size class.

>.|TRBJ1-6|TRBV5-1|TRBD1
TGCGCCAGCAGGGAGGGACAGGAGAATTCACCCCTCCACTTT
CASREGQENSPLHF
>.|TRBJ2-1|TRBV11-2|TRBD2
TGTGCCAGCAGCAGACTAGCGGGAGGAGGGTCCTACAATGAGCAGTTCTTC
CASSRLAGGGSYNEQFF
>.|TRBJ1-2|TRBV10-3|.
TGTGCCATCAGTGAATCACAGAACTATGGCTACACCTTC
CAISESQNYGYTF
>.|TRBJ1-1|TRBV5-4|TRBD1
TGTGCCAGCAGCTCTGACAGGGGGTACACTGAAGCTTTCTTT
CASSSDRGYTEAFF
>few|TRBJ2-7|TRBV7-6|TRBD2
TGTGCCAGCAGCTTAGGAGCGGGGGGGGTCCCTTACGAGCAGTACTTC
CASSLGAGGVPYEQYF
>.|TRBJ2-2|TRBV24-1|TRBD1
TGTGCCACCAGGGGACAGGGATACACCGGGGAGCTGTTTTTT
CATRGQGYTGELFF
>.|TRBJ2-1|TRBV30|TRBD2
TGTGCCTGGAGGCTACTAGCGGCCAACTACAATGAGCAGTTCTTC
CAWRLLAANYNEQFF
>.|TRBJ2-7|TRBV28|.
TGTGCCAGCAGTTTCCCTACCCGAAGCTCCTACGAGCAGTACTTC
CASSFPTRSSYEQYF
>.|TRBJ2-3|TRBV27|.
TGTGCCAGCAGTGCCCTATCTAAGACGCAGTATTTT
CASSALSKTQYF
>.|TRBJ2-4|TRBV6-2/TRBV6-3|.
TGTGCCAGCAGCTCGGACAAGATTCTAGCCAAAAACATTCAGTACTTC
CASSSDKILAKNIQYF
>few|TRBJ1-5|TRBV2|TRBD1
TGTGCCAGCAGAAGAGGCAGGGGGAGCGGCAATCAGCCCCAGCATTTT
CASRRGRGSGNQPQHF
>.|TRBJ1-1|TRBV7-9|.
TGTGCCAGCAGCCAACAGGTTCGAACTGAAGCTTTCTTT
CASSQQVRTEAFF
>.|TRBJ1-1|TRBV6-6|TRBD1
TGTGCCAGCAGCCGATCGGGACAGGGGAAGGTGAACACTGAAGCTTTCTTT
CASSRSGQGKVNTEAFF
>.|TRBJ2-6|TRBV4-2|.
TGTGCCAGCAGCCAAGGCAGGACTAATGGGGCCAACGTCCTGACTTTC
CASSQGRTNGANVLTF
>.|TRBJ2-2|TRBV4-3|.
TGCGCCAGCAGCCAAAGATTGAGCGGTGGAGTACCCGGGGAGCTGTTTTTT
CASSQRLSGGVPGELFF
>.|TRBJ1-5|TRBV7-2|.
TGTGCCAGCAGCTCCCGGGCCTCCAGCGGTCAGCCCCAGCATTTT
CASSSRASSGQPQHF
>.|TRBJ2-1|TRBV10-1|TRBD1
TGCGCCAGCAGTGAGACAGGGACAGGCTACAATGAGCAGTTCTTC
CASSETGTGYNEQFF
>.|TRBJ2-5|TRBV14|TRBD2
TGTGCCAGCAGCCAAAGCGGGGGGACCCAAGAGACCCAGTACTTC
CASSQSGGTQETQYF
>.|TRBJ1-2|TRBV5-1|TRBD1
TGCGCCAGCAGCTTTACCTTTGACAGGGGTGGCTATGGCTACACCTTC
CASSFTFDRGGYGYTF
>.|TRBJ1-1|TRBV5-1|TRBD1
TGCGCCAGCAGCTTGGGCGGACAGGGGAACACTGAAGCTTTCTTT
CASSLGGQGNTEAFF
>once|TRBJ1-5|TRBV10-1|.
TGCGCCAGCAGTGAAGGGGTTGGGGCAGGTCAGCCCCAGCATTTT
CASSEGVGAGQPQHF
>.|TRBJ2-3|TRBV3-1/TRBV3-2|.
TGTGCCAGCAGCCAAGCAGGGTTCAGGGCAGATACGCAGTATTTT
CASSQAGFRADTQYF
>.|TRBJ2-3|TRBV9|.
TGTGCCAGCAGCGCTAGGCCGCACACAGATACGCAGTATTTT
CASSARPHTDTQYF
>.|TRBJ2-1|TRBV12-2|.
TGTGCAAGTCGCGGTTATTCGAGGGAGTGTACCTACAATGAGCAGTTCTTC
CASRGYSRECTYNEQFF
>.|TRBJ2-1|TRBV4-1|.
TGCGCCAGCAGCCAAGCCAGTTCCTACAATGAGCAGTTCTTC
CASSQASSYNEQFF
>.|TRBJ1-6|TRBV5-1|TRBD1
TGCGCCAGCAGCTTGGGACAGGGGGGAAGAAATTCACCCCTCCACTTT
CASSLGQGGRNSPLHF
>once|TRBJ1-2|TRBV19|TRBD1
TGTGCCAGTAGTCACTACCTCCGGGACAGGGCTAACTATGGCTACACCTTC
CASSHYLRDRANYGYTF
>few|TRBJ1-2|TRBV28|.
TGTGCCAGCAGAGAACAGGCATACTATGGCTACACCTTC
CASREQAYYGYTF
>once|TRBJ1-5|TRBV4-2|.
TGTGCCAGCAGCCAAACCACCTCAGATAGCAATCAGCCCCAGCATTTT
CASSQTTSDSNQPQHF
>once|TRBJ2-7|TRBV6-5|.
TGTGCCAGCAGTTACTCGGAGCGGGCCGCCTACGAGCAGTACTTC
CASSYSERAAYEQYF
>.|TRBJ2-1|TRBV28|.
TGTGCCAGCTCGGTTTACAATGAGCAGTTCTTC
CASSVYNEQFF